This entry lists 28 T cell receptor beta chains sequenced from one sample in a study of T-cell memory formation after mild COVID-19. TCRdb recomputed calls from the 5' RACE reads with MiXCR, one row per CDR3 protein. The sample shows 300,000 to 400,000 distinct CDR3 sequences, approximately 29% of them seen only once. Sequencing was carried out using PBMCs or a T cell subset sorted from them (not recorded which). The receptors originated from an adult woman who had mild COVID-19 (a few samples of this study predate the infection). Cell type and time point are not known.

This clonotype was found many times. The chain is built from TRBV7-2 and TRBJ2-7; TRBD2 aligns across 12 bases. The CDR3 has 16 amino acids. With 1 base clipped from V and 5 bases from J, the junction kept 6 bases outside the gene matches. The germline V gene encodes CDR1 SGHTA and CDR2 FQGNSA. CDR3 sequence reads: CASSLGPGLAGHEQYF. Written as DNA, the CDR3 is TGTGCCAGCAGCTTAGGACCGGGACTAGCGGGCCACGAGCAGTACTTC. The entire variable domain, with the rest obtained from reference TRBV7-2 and TRBJ2-7, is as follows: GAGVSQSPSNKVTEKGKDVELRCDPISGHTALYWYRQSLGQGLEFLIYFQGNSAPDKSGLPSDRFSAERTGGSVSTLTIQRTQQEDSAVYLCASSLGPGLAGHEQYFGPGTRLTVT.

This clonotype occurred a few times. V gene TRBV6-1 combines with J gene TRBJ2-1; D may correspond to TRBD1 or TRBD2 (5 bases each). V was shortened by 1 base and J by 14 bases, with 15 bases between the two germline ends. Germline assignment: CDR1 MNHNS and CDR2 SASEGT. The CDR3 covers 13 residues. CDR3 protein: CASSEGWRGEKFF. The CDR3 DNA reads as TGTGCCAGCAGTGAAGGTTGGAGAGGGGAGAAGTTCTTC.

This clonotype was detected only a few times. This chain uses TRBV18 with TRBJ2-3, with 7 bases aligning to TRBD2. Germline CDR1 is KGHSH and CDR2 is LQKENI. The V gene end was trimmed by 1 base and the J gene end by 2 bases; junction bases not matched to a gene: 3. This CDR3 contains 15 residues. CDR3 loop: CASSPLGLTTDTQYF. In DNA form, the CDR3 reads TGTGCCAGCTCACCACTGGGACTAACCACAGATACGCAGTATTTT.

The sample holds many counts of this clonotype. V is TRBV7-9 and J is TRBJ2-3, with D hard to call. Germline CDR1 SEHNR, CDR2 FQNEAQ (reference sequence). Trimming left V 4 bases short and J 5 bases short, with 7 bases between. The CDR3 has 12 residues. The CDR3 DNA sequence: TGTGCCAGCAGCTCCCCGGTAGATACGCAGTATTTT. This encodes CASSSPVDTQYF.

This clonotype was detected only a few times. The chain joins TRBV7-4 to TRBJ1-2; no reliable D call. V lost 6 bases and J lost 3, with 8 bases in between. The CDR3 has 12 amino acids. The germline V gene has CDR1 SGHVT and CDR2 SQSDAQ. CDR3 DNA sequence: TGTGCCAGCAGTAAGGAGGACTATGGCTACACCTTC. It codes for CASSKEDYGYTF.

The chain recombines TRBV6-5 with TRBJ2-6, with D maybe TRBD2 (5 bases). Trimming left V 6 bases short and J 1 base short, with 16 bases between. This CDR3 region has 17 residues. CDR1 is MNHEY, CDR2 SVGAGI, per germline. In DNA, the CDR3 is TGTGCCAGCAGAAACTTGTACCGGGAATCTGGGGCCAACGTCCTGACTTTC. Encoded protein: CASRNLYRESGANVLTF.

This clonotype was seen ten or more times. V usage is TRBV12-3 or TRBV12-4 and J usage is TRBJ2-7; possibly TRBD2 for D (5 bases). This CDR3 spans 12 amino acids. Deletions cut 5 bases from V and 2 bases from J, with 7 bases between. This CDR3 is CASSRDPYEQYF. The CDR3, as DNA: TGTGCCAGCAGTCGGGATCCCTACGAGCAGTACTTC.

The table lists this clonotype with many counts. The chain combines TRBV7-9 with TRBJ2-5; TRBD2 is a possible D gene (6 bases). Deletions cut 5 bases from V and 2 bases from J, with 12 bases between. The CDR3 sequence is 14 residues long. CDR1 and CDR2 (germline): SEHNR, FQNEAQ (reference sequence). CDR3 nucleotides: TGTGCCAGCAGCCATCCGGGACTTCAAGAGACCCAGTACTTC. It is translated as CASSHPGLQETQYF.

The chain recombines TRBV4-3 with TRBJ2-5, with 8 bases fitting TRBD2. Trimming took 0 bases from V and 4 from J; bases not matched to a gene: 4. Germline values: CDR1 LGHNA, CDR2 YSLEER. There are 15 residues in the CDR3. CDR3: CASSQDRLAGETQYF. CDR3 in DNA: TGCGCCAGCAGCCAAGATCGGCTAGCGGGAGAGACCCAGTACTTC.

This chain joins TRBV14 and TRBJ2-2; D call uncertain. CDR3 size: 14 residues. Between the trimmed V and J ends, which lost 3 bases and 0 bases, there was a span of 5 bases. CDR1 is SGHDN and CDR2 is FVKESK in the germline V gene. The CDR3 sequence is CASSHRPNTGELFF. As DNA, the CDR3 is TGTGCCAGCAGCCACCGACCGAACACCGGGGAGCTGTTTTTT.

This chain uses TRBV20-1 with TRBJ2-1; TRBD2 aligns across 7 bases. J was trimmed by 3 bases and V by 3 bases; bases with no gene match: 2. The CDR3 spans 13 residues. Per the germline V gene, CDR1 is DFQATT and CDR2 is SNEGSKA (reference sequence). This CDR3 is CSASLADYNEQFF. In nucleotides, the CDR3 is TGCAGTGCTAGTCTAGCGGACTACAATGAGCAGTTCTTC.

In nucleotides, the CDR3 is TGTGCCAGCAGCTACGACGGAGGAGGAGTGGGCACAGATACGCAGTATTTT. Protein sequence: CASSYDGGGVGTDTQYF. The chain is built from TRBV7-3 and TRBJ2-3, with a weak D call TRBD2 (5 bases). Germline V lookup: CDR1 SGHTA, CDR2 FQGTGA. V lost 4 bases to trimming and J lost 1 base, with 18 bases between them. The CDR3 totals 17 residues.

The V call is TRBV6-5, the J call TRBJ1-1; a weak D match, TRBD1 (6 bases). Trimming removed 6 bases from V and 1 base from J, with 15 bases in between. CDR1 and CDR2 (germline): MNHEY, SVGAGI. CDR3 size: 15 residues. CDR3 in amino acids: CASSPRQVWNTEAFF. CDR3 sequence (DNA): TGTGCCAGCAGCCCCCGACAGGTCTGGAACACTGAAGCTTTCTTT.

The table lists this clonotype with a few counts. The V call is TRBV7-9, the J call TRBJ1-2; D gene ambiguous. The V end lost 0 bases, the J end lost 8 bases, and 13 bases lay between the germline ends. Per the germline V gene, CDR1 is SEHNR and CDR2 is FQNEAQ (reference sequence). The CDR3 has 14 amino acids. This CDR3 is CASSLAGGLRGYTF. The CDR3 coding sequence is TGTGCCAGCAGCTTAGCAGGCGGCCTGAGGGGCTACACCTTC.

The chain employs TRBV29-1 and TRBJ1-2, with unresolved D. Per germline, CDR1 SQVTM and CDR2 ANQGSEA. The CDR3 consists of 11 residues. V was clipped by 7 bases and J by 2 bases, with 8 bases between them. CDR3 sequence: CSAHGNYGYTF. The CDR3 nucleotides are TGCAGCGCCCACGGCAACTATGGCTACACCTTC.

This clonotype has more than one count but fewer than ten. V and J are TRBV7-9 and TRBJ2-3, with 12 bases aligning to TRBD2. In germline, CDR1 is SEHNR, CDR2 FQNEAQ (reference sequence). Trimming cost V 5 bases and J 5 bases; bases outside gene matches: 8. This CDR3 is built from 16 residues. CDR3 bases: TGTGCCAGCAGCCCTTGGACTAGCGGGAAAGGAGATACGCAGTATTTT. It yields the protein CASSPWTSGKGDTQYF.

This clonotype was seen a handful of times. The CDR3 DNA reads as TGTGCCACTATGAGCGAGCAGTACTTC. It codes for CATMSEQYF. The genes are TRBV28 and TRBJ2-7; D is ambiguous. The length of the CDR3 is 9 residues. Germline V CDR1 and CDR2: MDHEN, SYDVKM. V was cut by 10 bases and J by 6 bases, with 7 bases left in between.

The rearrangement joins TRBV20-1 to TRBJ2-7, with TRBD1 identical over 7 bases. With V trimmed by 6 bases and J by 7 bases, 15 bases remained unmatched. CDR3 size: 14 residues. Germline assignment: CDR1 DFQATT and CDR2 SNEGSKA (reference sequence). The CDR3, as DNA: TGCAGTGCCTCGCCCGACAGGGCCCCTGGAGAGCAGTACTTC. Encoded protein: CSASPDRAPGEQYF.

This clonotype was detected only a few times. This chain connects TRBV3-1 to TRBJ2-3; 13 bases are shared with TRBD2. This CDR3 contains 17 residues. The germline CDR1 and CDR2 sequences are LGHDT and YNNKEL (reference sequence). Losses at the gene ends were 6 bases for V and 1 base for J; bases not matched to a gene: 7. The CDR3 DNA reads as TGTGCCAGCAGACGGACTAGCGGGGGATTCCGCACAGATACGCAGTATTTT. Its translation is CASRRTSGGFRTDTQYF.

The genes are TRBV12-3 or TRBV12-4 and TRBJ2-7; D is uncertain. This CDR3 comprises 11 residues. The V end lost 3 bases, the J end lost 5 bases, and 5 bases lay between the germline ends. The CDR3 DNA sequence: TGTGCCAGCAGTTTCTTGAACGAGCAGTACTTC. Translated, it gives CASSFLNEQYF.

This clonotype has just a few counts. The chain combines TRBV4-3 with TRBJ2-7; perhaps TRBD2 as D (6 bases). This CDR3 contains 15 residues. Germline V gives CDR1 LGHNA, CDR2 YSLEER. Trimming shortened V by 0 bases and J by 4 bases, and 13 bases separated the two germline ends. CDR3 loop: CASSQDLSGVYEQYF. CDR3 DNA sequence: TGCGCCAGCAGCCAAGATCTTAGCGGAGTATACGAGCAGTACTTC.

The CDR3 sequence is CASRSAGVREQYF. In DNA, the CDR3 is TGTGCCAGTAGATCAGCGGGAGTCAGGGAGCAGTACTTC. The rearrangement links TRBV19 to TRBJ2-7; 8 nucleotides match TRBD2. J gave up 7 bases and V 6 bases, and 8 bases lay outside the gene matches. CDR1 is LNHDA and CDR2 is SQIVND in the germline V gene (reference sequence). CDR3 size: 13 residues. The full variable domain, rest sourced from reference TRBV19 and TRBJ2-7, is DGGITQSPKYLFRKEGQNVTLSCEQNLNHDAMYWYRQDPGQGLRLIYYSQIVNDFQKGDIAEGYSVSREKKESFPLTVTSAQKNPTAFYLCASRSAGVREQYFGPGTRLTVT.

This clonotype occurred a few times. The V call is TRBV20-1, the J call TRBJ1-2; D is unclear. Germline CDR1 DFQATT, CDR2 SNEGSKA (reference sequence). There are 12 residues in the CDR3. V lost 0 bases, J lost 8 bases, and 10 bases lay in between. CDR3 loop: CSARDGGVGYTF. The CDR3 coding sequence is TGCAGTGCTAGAGATGGTGGGGTAGGCTACACCTTC.

The chain recombines TRBV24-1 with TRBJ2-2; possibly TRBD2 for D (5 bases). V was clipped by 1 base and J by 1 base, with 9 bases between them. Germline CDR1 and CDR2: KGHDR and SFDVKD. This CDR3 region has 16 residues. The CDR3 nucleotides are TGTGCCACCAGTGATTTCACGAGCGGGAACACCGGGGAGCTGTTTTTT. Translation: CATSDFTSGNTGELFF.

This clonotype came up many times. The chain combines TRBV12-3 or TRBV12-4 with TRBJ1-2, with unresolved D. This CDR3 has 14 amino acids. Trimming pared 6 bases from V and 4 bases from J, leaving 15 bases between. The chain's CDR3 is CASRPLRGAYGYTF. In nucleotides, the CDR3 is TGTGCCAGCAGACCTCTTCGGGGAGCCTATGGCTACACCTTC.

This chain connects TRBV20-1 to TRBJ2-3; a possible D gene is TRBD2 (6 bases). CDR1 and CDR2 (germline): DFQATT, SNEGSKA (reference sequence). Deletions cut 0 bases from V and 4 bases from J, with 11 bases between. The length of the CDR3 is 14 residues. The CDR3 protein is CSARDPRRADTQYF. CDR3 DNA sequence: TGCAGTGCTAGAGATCCGAGGAGGGCAGATACGCAGTATTTT.

CDR3 region: CASSSPTSGRAFQVETQYF. CDR3 DNA sequence: TGTGCCAGCAGCAGCCCGACTAGCGGGAGGGCGTTTCAGGTAGAGACCCAGTACTTC. The rearrangement links TRBV21-1 to TRBJ2-5; TRBD2 is the table's D call, not checked against the DNA. TRBV21-1 constitutes a pseudogene. There are 19 residues in the CDR3.

This clonotype was counted many times. This chain connects TRBV5-1 to TRBJ1-2, with TRBD1 matching 9 bases. Trimming cost V 0 bases and J 8 bases; bases outside gene matches: 5. Germline assignment: CDR1 SGHRS and CDR2 YFSETQ. CDR3 length equals 14 residues. For the CDR3, the DNA is TGCGCCAGCAGCTTGGCCGGGGACAGGGTCGGCTACACCTTC. As protein: CASSLAGDRVGYTF. The complete variable domain, with remaining parts taken from reference TRBV5-1 and TRBJ1-2, reads KAGVTQTPRYLIKTRGQQVTLSCSPISGHRSVSWYQQTPGQGLQFLFEYFSETQRNKGNFPGRFSGRQFSNSRSEMNVSTLELGDSALYLCASSLAGDRVGYTFGSGTRLTVV.